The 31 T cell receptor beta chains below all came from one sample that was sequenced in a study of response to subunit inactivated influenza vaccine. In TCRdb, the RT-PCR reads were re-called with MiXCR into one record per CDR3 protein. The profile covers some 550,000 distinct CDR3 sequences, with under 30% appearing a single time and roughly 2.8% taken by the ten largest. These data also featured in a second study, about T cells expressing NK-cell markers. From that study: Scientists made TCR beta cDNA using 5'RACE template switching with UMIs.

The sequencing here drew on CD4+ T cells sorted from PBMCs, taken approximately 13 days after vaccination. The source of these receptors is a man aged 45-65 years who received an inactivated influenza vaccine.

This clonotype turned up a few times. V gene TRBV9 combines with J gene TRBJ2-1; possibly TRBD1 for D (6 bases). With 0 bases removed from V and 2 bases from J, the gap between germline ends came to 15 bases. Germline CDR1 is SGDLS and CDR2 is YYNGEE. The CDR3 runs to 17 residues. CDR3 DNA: TGTGCCAGCAGCGTAGTCGGTATTGAGGGGGCCTACAATGAGCAGTTCTTC. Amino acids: CASSVVGIEGAYNEQFF.

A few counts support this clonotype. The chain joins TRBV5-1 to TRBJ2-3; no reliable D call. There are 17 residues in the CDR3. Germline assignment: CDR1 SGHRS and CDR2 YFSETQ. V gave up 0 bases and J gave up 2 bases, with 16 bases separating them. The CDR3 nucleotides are TGCGCCAGCAGCTTGGCCGGTCGAGAGGTCAACACAGATACGCAGTATTTT. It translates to CASSLAGREVNTDTQYF.

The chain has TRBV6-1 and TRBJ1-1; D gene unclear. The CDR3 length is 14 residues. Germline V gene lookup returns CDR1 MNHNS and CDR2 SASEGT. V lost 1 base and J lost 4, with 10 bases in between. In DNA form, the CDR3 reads TGTGCCAGCAGTGAAGGGTTGGCGGGCACTGAAGCTTTCTTT. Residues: CASSEGLAGTEAFF.

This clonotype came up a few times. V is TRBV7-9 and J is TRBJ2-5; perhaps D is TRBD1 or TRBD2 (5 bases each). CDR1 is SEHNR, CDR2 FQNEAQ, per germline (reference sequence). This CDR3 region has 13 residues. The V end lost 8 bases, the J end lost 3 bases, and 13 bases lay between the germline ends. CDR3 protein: CASGGKGEETQYF. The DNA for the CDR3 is TGTGCCAGCGGGGGAAAGGGAGAAGAGACCCAGTACTTC.

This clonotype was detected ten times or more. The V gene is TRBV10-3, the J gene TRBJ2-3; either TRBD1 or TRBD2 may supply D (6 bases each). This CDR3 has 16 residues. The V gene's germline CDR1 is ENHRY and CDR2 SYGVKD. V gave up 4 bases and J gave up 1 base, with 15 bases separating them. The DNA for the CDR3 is TGTGCCATCAGTGGAGGGGGGTCAGGGGGCACAGATACGCAGTATTTT. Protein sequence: CAISGGGSGGTDTQYF.

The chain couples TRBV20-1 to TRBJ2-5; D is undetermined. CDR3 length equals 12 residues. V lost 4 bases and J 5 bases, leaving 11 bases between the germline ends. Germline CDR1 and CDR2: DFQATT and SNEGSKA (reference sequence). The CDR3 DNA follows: TGCAGTGCTACCCTTGGCCGTGAGACCCAGTACTTC. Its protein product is CSATLGRETQYF.

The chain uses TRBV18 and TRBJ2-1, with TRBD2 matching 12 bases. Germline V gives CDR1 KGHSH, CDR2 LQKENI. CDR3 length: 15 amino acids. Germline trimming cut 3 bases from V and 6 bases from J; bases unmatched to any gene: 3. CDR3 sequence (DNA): TGTGCCAGCTCACCCAGGACTAGCGGGGTCAATGAGCAGTTCTTC. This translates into CASSPRTSGVNEQFF.

In DNA, the CDR3 is TGTGCCAGCAGCCGACCGCAAATGGCAGGGCGCTACGGCTACACCTTC. Translated: CASSRPQMAGRYGYTF. The genes are TRBV11-2 and TRBJ1-2, with D possibly being TRBD1 (5 bases). The CDR3 is made up of 16 amino acids. Germline V lookup: CDR1 SGHAT, CDR2 FQNNGV. V gave up 5 bases and J gave up 8 bases, with 24 bases separating them.

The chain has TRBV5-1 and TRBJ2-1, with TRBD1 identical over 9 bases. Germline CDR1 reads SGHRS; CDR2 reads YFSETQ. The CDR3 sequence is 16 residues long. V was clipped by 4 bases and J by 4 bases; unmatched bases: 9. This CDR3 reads CASSLVYRGPYNEQFF. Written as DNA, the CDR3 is TGCGCCAGCAGCCTGGTATACAGGGGGCCGTACAATGAGCAGTTCTTC.

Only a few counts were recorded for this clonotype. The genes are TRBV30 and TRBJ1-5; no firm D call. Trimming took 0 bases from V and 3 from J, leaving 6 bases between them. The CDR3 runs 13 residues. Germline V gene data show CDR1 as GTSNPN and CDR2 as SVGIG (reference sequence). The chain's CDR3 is CAWSVSPNQPQHF. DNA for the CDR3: TGTGCCTGGAGTGTGAGTCCCAATCAGCCCCAGCATTTT.

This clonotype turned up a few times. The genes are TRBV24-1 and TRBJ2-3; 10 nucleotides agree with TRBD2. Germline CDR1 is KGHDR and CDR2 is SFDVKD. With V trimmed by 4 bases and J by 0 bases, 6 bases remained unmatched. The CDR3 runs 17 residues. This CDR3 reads CATSEPGLAVSTDTQYF. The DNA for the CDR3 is TGTGCCACCAGTGAGCCAGGACTAGCGGTGAGCACAGATACGCAGTATTTT.

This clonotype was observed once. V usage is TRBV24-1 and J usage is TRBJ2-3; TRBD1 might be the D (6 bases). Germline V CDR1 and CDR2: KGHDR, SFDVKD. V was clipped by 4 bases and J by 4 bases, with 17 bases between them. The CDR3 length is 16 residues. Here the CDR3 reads CATSETTGMRADTQYF. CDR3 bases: TGTGCCACCAGTGAAACTACAGGGATGAGGGCAGATACGCAGTATTTT.

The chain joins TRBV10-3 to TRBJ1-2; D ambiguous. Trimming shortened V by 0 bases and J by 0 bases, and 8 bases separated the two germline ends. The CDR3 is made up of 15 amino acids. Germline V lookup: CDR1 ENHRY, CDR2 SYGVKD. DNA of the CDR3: TGTGCCATCAGTGAGTCTGGCGGATCTAACTATGGCTACACCTTC. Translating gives CAISESGGSNYGYTF.

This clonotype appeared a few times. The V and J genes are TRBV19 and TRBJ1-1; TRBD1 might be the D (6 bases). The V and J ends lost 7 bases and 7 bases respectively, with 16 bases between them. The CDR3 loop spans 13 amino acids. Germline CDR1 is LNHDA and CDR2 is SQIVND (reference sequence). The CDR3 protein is CASTITGGGEAFF. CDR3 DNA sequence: TGTGCCAGTACTATCACGGGAGGGGGTGAAGCTTTCTTT. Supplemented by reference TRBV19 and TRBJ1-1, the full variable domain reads DGGITQSPKYLFRKEGQNVTLSCEQNLNHDAMYWYRQDPGQGLRLIYYSQIVNDFQKGDIAEGYSVSREKKESFPLTVTSAQKNPTAFYLCASTITGGGEAFFGQGTRLTVV.

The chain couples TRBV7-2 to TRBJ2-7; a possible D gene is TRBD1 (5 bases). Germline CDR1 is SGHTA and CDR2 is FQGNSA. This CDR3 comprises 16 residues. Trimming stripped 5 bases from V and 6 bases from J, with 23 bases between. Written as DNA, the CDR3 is TGTGCCAGCAGCCAATCCAAAGGGGCAGGTCGCTCCGAGCAGTACTTC. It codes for CASSQSKGAGRSEQYF.

CDR3 in amino acids: CASSFRTGEVGRNQPQHF. The CDR3 nucleotides are TGTGCCAGCAGTTTTAGAACAGGGGAAGTGGGAAGGAATCAGCCCCAGCATTTT. This chain connects TRBV6-2 or TRBV6-3 to TRBJ1-5, with 7 bases identical to TRBD1. Germline trimming cut 4 bases from V and 4 bases from J; bases unmatched to any gene: 16. The V gene's germline CDR1 is MNHEY and CDR2 SVGEGT. The CDR3 has 18 residues.

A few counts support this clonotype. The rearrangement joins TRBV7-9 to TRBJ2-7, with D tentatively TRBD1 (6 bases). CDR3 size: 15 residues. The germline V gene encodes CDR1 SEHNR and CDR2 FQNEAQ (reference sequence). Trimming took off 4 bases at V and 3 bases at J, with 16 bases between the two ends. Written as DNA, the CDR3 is TGTGCCAGCAGCTCACAGGGCGTAGGATACTACGAGCAGTACTTC. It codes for CASSSQGVGYYEQYF.

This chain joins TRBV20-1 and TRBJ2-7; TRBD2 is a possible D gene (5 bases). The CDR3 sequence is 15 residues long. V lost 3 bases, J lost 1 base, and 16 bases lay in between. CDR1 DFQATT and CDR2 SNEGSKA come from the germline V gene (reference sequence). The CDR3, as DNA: TGCAGTGCTAGCTCTCAGGCCCGCGGGTCCTACGAGCAGTACTTC. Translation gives CSASSQARGSYEQYF.

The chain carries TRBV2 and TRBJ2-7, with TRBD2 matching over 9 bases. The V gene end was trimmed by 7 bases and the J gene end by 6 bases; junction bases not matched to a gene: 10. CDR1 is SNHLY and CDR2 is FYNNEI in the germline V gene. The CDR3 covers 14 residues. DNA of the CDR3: TGTGCCAGCACCCCGGGGACTAGCCTTGTCGAGCAGTACTTC. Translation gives CASTPGTSLVEQYF.

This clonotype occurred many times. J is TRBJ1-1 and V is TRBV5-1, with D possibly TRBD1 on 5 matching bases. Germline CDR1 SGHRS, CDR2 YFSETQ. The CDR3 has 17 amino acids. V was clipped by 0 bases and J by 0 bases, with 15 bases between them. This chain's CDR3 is CASSLAQGPGLNTEAFF. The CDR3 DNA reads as TGCGCCAGCAGCTTGGCCCAGGGTCCCGGGCTGAACACTGAAGCTTTCTTT.

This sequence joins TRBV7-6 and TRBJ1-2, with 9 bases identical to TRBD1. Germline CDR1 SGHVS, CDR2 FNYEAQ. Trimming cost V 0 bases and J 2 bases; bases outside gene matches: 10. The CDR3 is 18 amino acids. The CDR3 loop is CASSLAYSDRGKNYGYTF. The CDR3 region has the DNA TGTGCCAGCAGCTTAGCCTATTCCGACAGGGGGAAAAACTATGGCTACACCTTC.

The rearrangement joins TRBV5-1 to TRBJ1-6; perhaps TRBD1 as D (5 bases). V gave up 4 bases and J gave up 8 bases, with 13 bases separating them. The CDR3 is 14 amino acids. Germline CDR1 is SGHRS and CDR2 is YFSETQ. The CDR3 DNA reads TGCGCCAGCAGCCCGCGGCGGGGCGATTCACCCCTCCACTTT. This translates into CASSPRRGDSPLHF. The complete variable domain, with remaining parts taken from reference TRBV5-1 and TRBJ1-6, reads KAGVTQTPRYLIKTRGQQVTLSCSPISGHRSVSWYQQTPGQGLQFLFEYFSETQRNKGNFPGRFSGRQFSNSRSEMNVSTLELGDSALYLCASSPRRGDSPLHFGNGTRLTVT.

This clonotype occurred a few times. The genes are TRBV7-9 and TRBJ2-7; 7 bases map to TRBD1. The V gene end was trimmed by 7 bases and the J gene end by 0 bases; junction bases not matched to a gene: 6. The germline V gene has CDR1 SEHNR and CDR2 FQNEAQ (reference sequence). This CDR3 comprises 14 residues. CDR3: CASKPGQASYEQYF. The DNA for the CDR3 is TGTGCCAGCAAGCCTGGACAGGCCTCCTACGAGCAGTACTTC.

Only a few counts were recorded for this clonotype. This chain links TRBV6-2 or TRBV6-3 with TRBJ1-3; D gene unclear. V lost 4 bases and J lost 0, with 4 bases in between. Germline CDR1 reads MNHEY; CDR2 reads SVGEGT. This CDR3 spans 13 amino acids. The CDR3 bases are TGTGCCAGCAGTTGGGCCTCTGGAAACACCATATATTTT. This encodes CASSWASGNTIYF.

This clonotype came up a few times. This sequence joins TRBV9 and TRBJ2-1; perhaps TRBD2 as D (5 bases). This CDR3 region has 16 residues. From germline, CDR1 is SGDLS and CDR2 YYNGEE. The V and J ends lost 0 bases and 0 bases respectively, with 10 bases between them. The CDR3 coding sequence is TGTGCCAGCAGCGTAGCGGGATTGAGCTCCTACAATGAGCAGTTCTTC. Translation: CASSVAGLSSYNEQFF.

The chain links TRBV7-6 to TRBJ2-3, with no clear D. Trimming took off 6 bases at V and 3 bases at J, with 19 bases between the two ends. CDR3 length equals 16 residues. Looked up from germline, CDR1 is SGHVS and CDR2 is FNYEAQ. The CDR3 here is CASRESANIGTDTQYF. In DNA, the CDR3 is TGTGCCAGCAGAGAATCGGCCAACATTGGAACAGATACGCAGTATTTT.

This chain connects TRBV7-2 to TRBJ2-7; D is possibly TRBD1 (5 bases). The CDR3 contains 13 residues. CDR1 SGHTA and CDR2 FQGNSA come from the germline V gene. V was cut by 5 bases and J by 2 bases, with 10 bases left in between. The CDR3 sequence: CASSAGFTYEQYF. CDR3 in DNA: TGTGCCAGCAGCGCAGGGTTCACCTACGAGCAGTACTTC.

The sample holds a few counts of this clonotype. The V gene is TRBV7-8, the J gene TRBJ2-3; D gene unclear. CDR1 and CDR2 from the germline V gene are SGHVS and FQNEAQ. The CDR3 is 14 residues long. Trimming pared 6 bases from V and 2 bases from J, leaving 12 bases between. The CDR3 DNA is TGTGCCAGCAGTCCTACGTTTACCACAGATACGCAGTATTTT. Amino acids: CASSPTFTTDTQYF.

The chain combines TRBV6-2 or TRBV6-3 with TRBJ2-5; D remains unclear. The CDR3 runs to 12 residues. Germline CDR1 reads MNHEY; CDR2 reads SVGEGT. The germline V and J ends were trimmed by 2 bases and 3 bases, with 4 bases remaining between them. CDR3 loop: CASSYPEETQYF. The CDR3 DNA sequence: TGTGCCAGCAGTTACCCCGAAGAGACCCAGTACTTC.

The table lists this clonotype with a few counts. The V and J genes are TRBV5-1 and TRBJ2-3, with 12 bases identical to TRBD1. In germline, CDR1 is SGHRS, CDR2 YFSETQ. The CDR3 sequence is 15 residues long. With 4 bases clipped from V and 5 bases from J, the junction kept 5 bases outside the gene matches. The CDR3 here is CASSRGQGALDTQYF. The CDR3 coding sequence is TGCGCCAGCAGCCGGGGACAGGGGGCCCTAGATACGCAGTATTTT.

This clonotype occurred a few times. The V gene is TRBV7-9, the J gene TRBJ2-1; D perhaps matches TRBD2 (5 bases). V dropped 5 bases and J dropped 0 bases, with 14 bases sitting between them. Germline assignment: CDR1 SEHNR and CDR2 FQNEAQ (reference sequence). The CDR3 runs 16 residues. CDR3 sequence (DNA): TGTGCCAGCAGCGGACGACTATCCAGCTCCTACAATGAGCAGTTCTTC. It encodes CASSGRLSSSYNEQFF.